The source of this T cell receptor beta chain is a study of T cells in Graves' hyperthyroidism and ophthalmopathy. This clonotype was seen a few times. Its antigen is undetermined. CDR1 is SGHDT and CDR2 is YYEEEE in the germline V gene. This CDR3 has 13 residues. With 5 bases removed from V and 14 bases from J, the gap between germline ends came to 19 bases. Regions amplified from RNA transcripts were the TCR beta CDR3 regions. Primed by the HTBI set, a first-round RT-PCR was run on the TCR CDR3. Each CDR3 protein gets one entry after TCRdb re-called the multiplex PCR reads with MiXCR. Found here are nearly 750,000 distinct CDR3 sequences, about 35% of them singletons; the top ten hold around 32%. Study-level findings and limits: The model identified upcoming ophthalmopathy a median approximately seven months ahead of onset.

This sequence joins TRBV5-6 and TRBJ1-4, with D possibly being TRBD1 (5 bases). The clonotype comes from a woman between 35 and 50 years old with Graves' hyperthyroidism. Sequenced material: blood. The CDR3 reads CASSPGTAVDLFF. In nucleotides, the CDR3 is TGTGCCAGCAGTCCCGGGACGGCCGTTGATCTGTTTTTT.